Sequencing of this TCR beta chain was carried out in a study of cytomegalovirus exposure and HLA in healthy donors. Study-level results: Accurate prediction of HLA-A and HLA-B alleles (for most subjects) was reportedly achieved from TCR beta sequences.

PCR primers comprised 60 Vbeta and 13 Jbeta primers. The assay was immunoSEQ multiplex PCR, and TCRdb's table has in-frame clones only and misses some. This table holds fewer than 200,000 clones, approximately 80% found once. Among the donors, all were healthy bone marrow donors. Comments on this clone: Its target is not known.

Sequenced input: PBMCs. The clonotype comes from a woman aged 40-49 years in good health and CMV-seropositive.

As DNA, the CDR3 is TGTGCCAGCAGCTTAATGGGGACAGGGTATGGCTACACCTTC. Protein product: CASSLMGTGYGYTF. The chain has TRBV7-9 and TRBJ1-2, with TRBD1 matching 9 bases. The length of the CDR3 is 14 residues. Germline assignment: CDR1 SEHNR and CDR2 FQNEAQ (reference sequence). V was clipped by 2 bases and J by 5 bases; unmatched bases: 3.